Listed below are T cell receptor beta chains from one sample, sequenced in a study of blood T cell repertoires in COVID-19. Here immunoSEQ multiplex PCR was the method, and the copy in TCRdb shows in-frame clones only, minus some. The sample carries more than 150,000 clones, roughly 89% recorded once. Sequencing input: peripheral blood. The receptors come from a woman between 18 and 29 years old who had recovered from COVID-19. Each CDR3 is given with its conserved first and last residue. The order of the fields is J gene, clone size, D gene, V gene, CDR3 protein, CDR3 DNA. The D gene is left open where the match is weak. Size is omitted from some rows. Given values are once, few, many or a class for expanded clones.

j_gene: TRBJ2-5; abundance: NA; d_gene: TRBD1; v_gene: TRBV2; CDR3aa: CASSGTYRGRQETQYF; CDR3nt: TGTGCCAGCAGTGGCACCTATAGGGGGCGTCAAGAGACCCAGTACTTC
j_gene: TRBJ1-2; abundance: NA; d_gene: TRBD1; v_gene: TRBV7-3; CDR3aa: CASSSMAGGIRYGYTF; CDR3nt: TGTGCCAGCAGCTCAATGGCAGGGGGCATTCGCTATGGCTACACCTTC
j_gene: TRBJ2-2; abundance: NA; d_gene: TRBD2; v_gene: TRBV5-5; CDR3aa: CASSPIAGANTGELFF; CDR3nt: TGTGCCAGCAGCCCCATAGCGGGGGCGAACACCGGGGAGCTGTTTTTT
j_gene: TRBJ1-1; abundance: NA; d_gene: TRBD1; v_gene: TRBV5-1; CDR3aa: CASSWDRLNTEAFF; CDR3nt: TGCGCCAGCAGCTGGGACAGGCTGAACACTGAAGCTTTCTTT
j_gene: TRBJ2-3; abundance: NA; d_gene: NA; v_gene: TRBV7-9; CDR3aa: CASSLWQYF; CDR3nt: TGTGCCAGCAGCCTCTGGCAGTATTTT
j_gene: TRBJ1-2; abundance: many; d_gene: NA; v_gene: TRBV9; CDR3aa: CASSVGGDGYTF; CDR3nt: TGTGCCAGCAGCGTAGGGGGAGATGGCTACACCTTC
j_gene: TRBJ2-5; abundance: NA; d_gene: TRBD2; v_gene: TRBV27; CDR3aa: CASSSYGRAETQYF; CDR3nt: TGTGCCAGCAGTTCCTACGGGAGGGCTGAGACCCAGTACTTC
j_gene: TRBJ1-5; abundance: few; d_gene: TRBD1; v_gene: TRBV9; CDR3aa: CASSSDRGHQPQHF; CDR3nt: TGTGCCAGCAGCTCGGACAGGGGGCATCAGCCCCAGCATTTT
j_gene: TRBJ1-2; abundance: NA; d_gene: NA; v_gene: TRBV7-3; CDR3aa: CASSLQGGYGYTF; CDR3nt: TGTGCCAGCAGCTTGCAGGGTGGCTATGGCTACACCTTC
j_gene: TRBJ1-4; abundance: NA; d_gene: NA; v_gene: TRBV18; CDR3aa: CASSHRDTQNEKLFF; CDR3nt: TGTGCCAGCTCCCACCGGGACACACAAAATGAAAAGCTGTTTTTT
j_gene: TRBJ1-6; abundance: NA; d_gene: NA; v_gene: TRBV6-2/TRBV6-3; CDR3aa: CASSPAAQGVRSPLHF; CDR3nt: TGTGCCAGCAGCCCTGCAGCACAGGGAGTTCGTTCACCCCTCCACTTT
j_gene: TRBJ1-6; abundance: NA; d_gene: NA; v_gene: TRBV7-9; CDR3aa: CASSLGGGSYNSPLHF; CDR3nt: TGTGCCAGCAGCTTAGGGGGGGGCTCCTATAATTCACCCCTCCACTTT
j_gene: TRBJ1-1; abundance: NA; d_gene: TRBD1; v_gene: TRBV2; CDR3aa: CASSLTGGFEAFF; CDR3nt: TGTGCCAGCAGTCTTACAGGGGGCTTTGAAGCTTTCTTT
j_gene: TRBJ1-3; abundance: NA; d_gene: NA; v_gene: TRBV19; CDR3aa: CASSIDWTASGNTIYF; CDR3nt: TGTGCCAGTAGTATAGATTGGACTGCCTCTGGAAACACCATATATTTT
j_gene: TRBJ2-1; abundance: NA; d_gene: NA; v_gene: TRBV14; CDR3aa: CASSERGPLHEQFF; CDR3nt: TGTGCCAGCAGCGAACGGGGTCCGCTTCATGAGCAGTTCTTC
j_gene: TRBJ2-1; abundance: NA; d_gene: NA; v_gene: TRBV19; CDR3aa: CASTKQTSSYNEQFF; CDR3nt: TGTGCCAGTACTAAGCAGACTAGCTCCTACAATGAGCAGTTCTTC